A single TCR beta chain is shown here with its context. This sample is drawn from a study of blood T cell repertoires in COVID-19. Study in general: COVID-19 samples, acute and convalescent, were from the United States, Italy and Spain. The cDNA or gDNA used as material had been derived from T cells, B-cell-depleted T cells, or PBMCs.

Authors' analysis steps: For nucleated cells, counts were estimated from reference gene primer amplification. Clones were sequenced by immunoSEQ multiplex PCR, and TCRdb holds only the in-frame ones, with some missing. V and J calls and clone size are copied from that table; D and trimming were computed from the DNA. The table shows fewer than 100,000 clones, with 80% to 85% occurring only once. V was clipped by 6 bases and J by 5 bases, with 13 bases between them. The germline gives CDR1 MDHEN, CDR2 SYDVKM. The CDR3 contains 14 residues. The TCR comes from a human donor in a cohort sampled during active COVID-19. The sample taken for sequencing was peripheral blood. This chain links TRBV28 with TRBJ2-2; D may be TRBD2 (7 bases). Written as DNA, the CDR3 is TGTGCCAGCAGCCTAGGGGGGGGAACCGGGGAGCTGTTTTTT. Translated: CASSLGGGTGELFF.